This T cell receptor (beta chain) was recovered during a study of vaccination effects on CD4 cells after COVID-19. Findings and limits, study-wide: Late in the post-vaccination period, infection-induced and vaccine-induced clones underwent marked clonal contraction.

Germline loops: CDR1 LGHNT, CDR2 FRNRAP. The CDR3 extends over 19 amino acids. V shed 6 bases, J shed 2 bases, and the junction held 13 bases outside the gene matches. Using immunoSEQ multiplex PCR, the repertoire was profiled, and TCRdb retains in-frame clones only, with some absent. The sample carries about 47,000 clones, 55% to 75% recorded once. Having been cultured for roughly 9 days, the cells underwent CD4+ T cell isolation. Two doses of either BNT162b2 or mRNA-1273 were given to each participant. Replacing half the medium with IL-2 medium was done on days 3 and 7. Notes on this clone: Antigen specificity is unknown.

Source: CD4+ T cells from PBMCs cultured without peptide, taken after COVID-19 vaccination. V usage is TRBV12-5 and J usage is TRBJ2-3, with 14 bases fitting TRBD2. This sequence originates from a human donor who received a COVID-19 vaccine. The CDR3 DNA follows: TGTGCTAGTGGCCCTCTCGGCCAGACTAGCGGGAGGGTCACAGATACGCAGTATTTT. Its protein product is CASGPLGQTSGRVTDTQYF.